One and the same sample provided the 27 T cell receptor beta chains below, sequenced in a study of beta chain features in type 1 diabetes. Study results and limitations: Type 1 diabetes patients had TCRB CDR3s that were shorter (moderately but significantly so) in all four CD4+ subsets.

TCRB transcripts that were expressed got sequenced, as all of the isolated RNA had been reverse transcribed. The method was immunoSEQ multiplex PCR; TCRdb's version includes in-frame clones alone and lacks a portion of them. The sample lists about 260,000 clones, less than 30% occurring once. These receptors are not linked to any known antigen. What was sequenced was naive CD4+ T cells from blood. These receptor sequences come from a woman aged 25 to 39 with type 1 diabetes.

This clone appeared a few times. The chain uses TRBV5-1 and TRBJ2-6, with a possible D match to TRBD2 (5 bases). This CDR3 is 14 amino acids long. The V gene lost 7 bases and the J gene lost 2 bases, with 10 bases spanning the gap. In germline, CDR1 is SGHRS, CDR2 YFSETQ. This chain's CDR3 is CASVRDAGANVLTF. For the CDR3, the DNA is TGCGCCAGCGTTCGGGATGCTGGGGCCAACGTCCTGACTTTC.

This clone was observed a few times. The CDR3 spells CASSAYNEQFF. In DNA, the CDR3 is TGTGCCAGCAGTGCATACAATGAGCAGTTCTTC. The V call is TRBV2, the J call TRBJ2-1; no definite D call. The CDR3 runs to 11 residues. Germline loops: CDR1 SNHLY, CDR2 FYNNEI. V was cut by 4 bases and J by 4 bases, with 2 bases left in between.

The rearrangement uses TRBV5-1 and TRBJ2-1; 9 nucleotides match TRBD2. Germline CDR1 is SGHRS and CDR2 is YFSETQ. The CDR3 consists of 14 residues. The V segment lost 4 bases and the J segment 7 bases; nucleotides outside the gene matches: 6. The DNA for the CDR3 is TGCGCCAGCAGCGCGGGAGGGCCGGAGAATGAGCAGTTCTTC. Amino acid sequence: CASSAGGPENEQFF.

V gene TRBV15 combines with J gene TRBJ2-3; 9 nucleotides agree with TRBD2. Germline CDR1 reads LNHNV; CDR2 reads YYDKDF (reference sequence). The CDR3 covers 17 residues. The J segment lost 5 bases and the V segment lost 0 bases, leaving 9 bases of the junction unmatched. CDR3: CATSRETVAGVGDTQYF. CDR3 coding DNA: TGTGCCACCAGCAGAGAAACGGTAGCGGGAGTTGGAGATACGCAGTATTTT. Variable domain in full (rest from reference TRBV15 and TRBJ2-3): DAMVIQNPRYQVTQFGKPVTLSCSQTLNHNVMYWYQQKSSQAPKLLFHYYDKDFNNEADTPDNFQSRRPNTSFCFLDIRSPGLGDTAMYLCATSRETVAGVGDTQYFGPGTRLTVL.

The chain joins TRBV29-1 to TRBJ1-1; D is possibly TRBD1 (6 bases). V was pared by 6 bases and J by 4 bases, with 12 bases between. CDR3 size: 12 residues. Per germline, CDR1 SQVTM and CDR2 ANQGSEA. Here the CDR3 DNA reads TGCAGCGTGGACAGAACCCTCACTGAAGCTTTCTTT. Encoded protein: CSVDRTLTEAFF.

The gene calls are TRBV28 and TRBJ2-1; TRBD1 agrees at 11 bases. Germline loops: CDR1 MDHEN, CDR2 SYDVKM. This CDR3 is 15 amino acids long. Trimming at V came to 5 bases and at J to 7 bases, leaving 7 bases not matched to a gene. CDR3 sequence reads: CASSILGTGGNEQFF. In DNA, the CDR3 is TGTGCCAGCAGTATATTGGGGACAGGGGGAAATGAGCAGTTCTTC. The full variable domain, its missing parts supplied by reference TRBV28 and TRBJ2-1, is DVKVTQSSRYLVKRTGEKVFLECVQDMDHENMFWYRQDPGLGLRLIYFSYDVKMKEKGDIPEGYSVSREKKERFSLILESASTNQTSMYLCASSILGTGGNEQFFGPGTRLTVL.

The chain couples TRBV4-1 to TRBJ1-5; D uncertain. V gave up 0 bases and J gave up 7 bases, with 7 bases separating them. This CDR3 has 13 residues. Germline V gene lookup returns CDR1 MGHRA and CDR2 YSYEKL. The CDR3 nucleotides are TGCGCCAGCAGCCAAGATCCTCCCCAGCCCCAGCATTTT. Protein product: CASSQDPPQPQHF.

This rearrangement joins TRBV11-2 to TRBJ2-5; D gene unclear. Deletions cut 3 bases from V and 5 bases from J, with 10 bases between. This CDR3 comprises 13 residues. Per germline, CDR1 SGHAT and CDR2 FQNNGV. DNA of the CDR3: TGTGCCAGCAGCTTCCGTATCGGGGAGACCCAGTACTTC. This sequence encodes CASSFRIGETQYF.

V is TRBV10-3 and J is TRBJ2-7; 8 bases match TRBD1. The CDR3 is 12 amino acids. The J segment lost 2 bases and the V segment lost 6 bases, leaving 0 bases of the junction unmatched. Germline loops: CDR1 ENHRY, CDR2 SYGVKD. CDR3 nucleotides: TGTGCCATCAGGGACAGGGCCTACGAGCAGTACTTC. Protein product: CAIRDRAYEQYF.

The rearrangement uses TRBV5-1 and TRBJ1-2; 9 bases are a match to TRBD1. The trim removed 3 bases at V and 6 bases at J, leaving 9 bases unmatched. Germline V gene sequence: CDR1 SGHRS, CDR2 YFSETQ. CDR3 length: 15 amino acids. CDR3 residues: CASSSRTGEGNGYTF. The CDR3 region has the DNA TGCGCCAGCAGCTCCCGGACAGGGGAAGGGAATGGCTACACCTTC.

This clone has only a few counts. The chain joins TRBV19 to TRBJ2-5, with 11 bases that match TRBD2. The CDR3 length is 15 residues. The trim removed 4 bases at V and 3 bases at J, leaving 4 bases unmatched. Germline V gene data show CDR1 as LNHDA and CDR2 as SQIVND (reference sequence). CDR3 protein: CASSTSGLAEETQYF. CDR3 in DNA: TGTGCCAGTAGTACTTCGGGACTAGCGGAAGAGACCCAGTACTTC.

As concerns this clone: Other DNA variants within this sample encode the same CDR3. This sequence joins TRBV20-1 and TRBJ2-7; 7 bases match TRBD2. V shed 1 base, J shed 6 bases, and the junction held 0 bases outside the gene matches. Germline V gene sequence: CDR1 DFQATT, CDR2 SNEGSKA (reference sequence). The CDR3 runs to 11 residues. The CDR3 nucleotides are TGCAGTGCTAGAGGGGGGGGCGAGCAGTACTTC. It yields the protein CSARGGGEQYF.

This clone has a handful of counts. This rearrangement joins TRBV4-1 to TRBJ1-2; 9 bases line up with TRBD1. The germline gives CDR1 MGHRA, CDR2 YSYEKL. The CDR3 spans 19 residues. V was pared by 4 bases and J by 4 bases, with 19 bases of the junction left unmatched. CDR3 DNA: TGCGCCAGCAGCCGGCAAGAAAAAGGGGACAGGGAGAAGTTCTATGGCTACACCTTC. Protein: CASSRQEKGDREKFYGYTF.

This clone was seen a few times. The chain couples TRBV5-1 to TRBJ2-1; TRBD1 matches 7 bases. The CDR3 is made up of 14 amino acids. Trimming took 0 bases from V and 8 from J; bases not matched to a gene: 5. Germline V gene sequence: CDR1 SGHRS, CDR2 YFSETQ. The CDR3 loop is CASSLANRGHEQFF. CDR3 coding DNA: TGCGCCAGCAGCTTGGCCAACAGGGGACATGAGCAGTTCTTC.

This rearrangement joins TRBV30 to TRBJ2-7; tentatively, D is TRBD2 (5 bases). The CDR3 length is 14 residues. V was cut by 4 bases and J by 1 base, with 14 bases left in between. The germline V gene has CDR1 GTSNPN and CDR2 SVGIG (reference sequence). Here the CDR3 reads CAWKSSRSSYEQYF. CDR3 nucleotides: TGTGCCTGGAAGTCTAGCCGCTCTTCCTACGAGCAGTACTTC.

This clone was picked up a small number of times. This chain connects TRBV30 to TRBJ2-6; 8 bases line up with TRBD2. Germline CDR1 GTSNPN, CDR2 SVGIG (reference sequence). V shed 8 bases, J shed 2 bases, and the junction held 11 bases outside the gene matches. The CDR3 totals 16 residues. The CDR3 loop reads CARSRGGATGANVLTF. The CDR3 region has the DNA TGTGCCCGCTCCCGGGGGGGCGCGACTGGGGCCAACGTCCTGACTTTC. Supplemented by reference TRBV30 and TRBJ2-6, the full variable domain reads SQTIHQWPATLVQPVGSPLSLECTVEGTSNPNLYWYRQAAGRGLQLLFYSVGIGQISSEVPQNLSASRPQDRQFILSSKKLLLSDSGFYLCARSRGGATGANVLTFGAGSRLTVL.

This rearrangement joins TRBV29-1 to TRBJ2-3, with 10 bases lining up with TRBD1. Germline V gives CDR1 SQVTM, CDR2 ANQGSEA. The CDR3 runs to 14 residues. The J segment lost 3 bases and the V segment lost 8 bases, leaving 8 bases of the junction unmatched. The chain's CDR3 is CSSRGTGATDTQYF. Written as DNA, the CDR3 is TGCAGCTCCCGCGGGACAGGGGCGACAGATACGCAGTATTTT.

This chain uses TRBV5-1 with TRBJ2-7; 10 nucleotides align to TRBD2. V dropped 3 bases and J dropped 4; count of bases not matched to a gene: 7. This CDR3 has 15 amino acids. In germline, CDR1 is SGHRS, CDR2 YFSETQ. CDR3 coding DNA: TGCGCCAGCAGCTCCTCCCTAGCGGGAGTTTACGAGCAGTACTTC. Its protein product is CASSSSLAGVYEQYF.

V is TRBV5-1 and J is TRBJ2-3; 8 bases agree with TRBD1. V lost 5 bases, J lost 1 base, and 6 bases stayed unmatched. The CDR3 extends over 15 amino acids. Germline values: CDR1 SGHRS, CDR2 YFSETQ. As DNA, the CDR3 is TGCGCCAGCAGTCCCGGACAGGGCGGCACAGATACGCAGTATTTT. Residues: CASSPGQGGTDTQYF.

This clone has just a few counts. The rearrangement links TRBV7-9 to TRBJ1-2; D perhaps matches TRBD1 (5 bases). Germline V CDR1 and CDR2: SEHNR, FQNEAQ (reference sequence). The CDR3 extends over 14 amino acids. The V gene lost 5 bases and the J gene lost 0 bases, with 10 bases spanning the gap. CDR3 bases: TGTGCCAGCAGCCAAACACAGGCTAACTATGGCTACACCTTC. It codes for CASSQTQANYGYTF.

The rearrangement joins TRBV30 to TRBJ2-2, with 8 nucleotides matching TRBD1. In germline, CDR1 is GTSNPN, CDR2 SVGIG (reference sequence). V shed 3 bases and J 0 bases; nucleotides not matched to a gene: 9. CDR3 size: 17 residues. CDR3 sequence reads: CAWSVYRGSSNTGELFF. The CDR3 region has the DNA TGTGCCTGGAGCGTATACAGGGGGTCATCGAACACCGGGGAGCTGTTTTTT.

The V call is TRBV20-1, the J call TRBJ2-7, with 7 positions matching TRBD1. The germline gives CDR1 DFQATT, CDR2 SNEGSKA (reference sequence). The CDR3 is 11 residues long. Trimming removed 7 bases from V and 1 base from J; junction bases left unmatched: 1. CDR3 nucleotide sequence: TGCAGTGGACAGGGTTCCTACGAGCAGTACTTC. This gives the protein CSGQGSYEQYF.

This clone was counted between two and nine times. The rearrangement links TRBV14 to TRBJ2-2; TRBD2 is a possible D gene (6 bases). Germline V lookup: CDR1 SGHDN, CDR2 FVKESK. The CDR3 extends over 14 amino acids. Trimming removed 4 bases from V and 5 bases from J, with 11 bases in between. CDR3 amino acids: CASSLGGTTGELFF. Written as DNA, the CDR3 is TGTGCCAGCAGCCTGGGCGGGACTACCGGGGAGCTGTTTTTT.

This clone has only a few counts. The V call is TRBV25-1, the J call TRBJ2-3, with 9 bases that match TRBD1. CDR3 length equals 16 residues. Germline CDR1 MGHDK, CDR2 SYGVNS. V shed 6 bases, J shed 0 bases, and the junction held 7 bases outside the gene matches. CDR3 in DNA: TGTGCCAGCAGGAACTCCGGACAGGGGAGCACAGATACGCAGTATTTT. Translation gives CASRNSGQGSTDTQYF.

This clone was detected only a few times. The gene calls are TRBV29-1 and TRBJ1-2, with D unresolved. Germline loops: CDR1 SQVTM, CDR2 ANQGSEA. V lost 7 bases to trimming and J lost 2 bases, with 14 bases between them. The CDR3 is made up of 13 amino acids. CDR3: CSALPTGNYGYTF. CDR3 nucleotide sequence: TGCAGCGCCCTACCAACCGGGAACTATGGCTACACCTTC. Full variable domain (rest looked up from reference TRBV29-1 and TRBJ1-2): SAVISQKPSRDICQRGTSLTIQCQVDSQVTMMFWYRQQPGQSLTLIATANQGSEATYESGFVIDKFPISRPNLTFSTLTVSNMSPEDSSIYLCSALPTGNYGYTFGSGTRLTVV.

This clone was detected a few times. The CDR3 loop is CASSLSREAHNEQFF. CDR3 coding DNA: TGTGCCAGCAGTTTATCCCGGGAGGCCCACAATGAGCAGTTCTTC. The genes are TRBV27 and TRBJ2-1; TRBD2 aligns across 7 bases. This CDR3 spans 15 amino acids. Germline CDR1 reads MNHEY; CDR2 reads SMNVEV (reference sequence). After removal of 0 bases from V and 5 bases from J, the junction contained 4 bases not matched to a gene.

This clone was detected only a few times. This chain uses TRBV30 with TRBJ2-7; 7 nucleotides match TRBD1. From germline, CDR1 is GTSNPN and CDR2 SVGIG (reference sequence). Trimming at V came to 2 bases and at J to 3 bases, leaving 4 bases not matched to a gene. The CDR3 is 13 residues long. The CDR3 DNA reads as TGTGCCTGGAGTACAGGGGTAATCTACGAGCAGTACTTC. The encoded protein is CAWSTGVIYEQYF.